The 19 T cell receptor beta chains below come from one sample, sequenced in a study of cytomegalovirus exposure and HLA in healthy donors. The method was immunoSEQ multiplex PCR; TCRdb's version includes in-frame clones alone and lacks a portion of them. Here the sample spans hundreds of thousands of clones, about nine tenths being singletons. What was sequenced was PBMCs. The source of these receptors is a woman aged 18-35 years in good health and CMV-seronegative.

The chain has TRBV7-3 and TRBJ2-6, with 7 bases fitting TRBD1. The J segment lost 0 bases and the V segment lost 4 bases, leaving 0 bases of the junction unmatched. Germline V gene sequence: CDR1 SGHTA, CDR2 FQGTGA. There are 15 residues in the CDR3. CDR3 amino acids: CASSSGGSGANVLTF. CDR3 nucleotide sequence: TGTGCCAGCAGCTCAGGGGGCTCTGGGGCCAACGTCCTGACTTTC.

This clone has only a few counts. The rearrangement joins TRBV28 to TRBJ1-6; D gene uncertain. CDR1 MDHEN and CDR2 SYDVKM come from the germline V gene. The ends were cut back, 6 bases at V and 4 bases at J, with 13 bases in the middle. The CDR3 extends over 15 amino acids. The chain's CDR3 is CASSDEAVYNSPLHF. CDR3 nucleotides: TGTGCCAGCAGCGACGAGGCGGTTTATAATTCACCCCTCCACTTT.

This clone appeared a single time. The chain couples TRBV15 to TRBJ2-3; 7 bases map to TRBD2. Trimming took 0 bases from V and 3 from J; bases not matched to a gene: 6. From germline, CDR1 is LNHNV and CDR2 YYDKDF (reference sequence). CDR3 size: 16 residues. CDR3 amino acids: CATSRDPGRSTDTQYF. In DNA, the CDR3 is TGTGCCACCAGCAGAGATCCCGGGAGGTCGACAGATACGCAGTATTTT.

The CDR3 bases are TGTGCCAGCAGTACCGCGGGACTAGCGGAATACACAGATACGCAGTATTTT. Its translation: CASSTAGLAEYTDTQYF. The V call is TRBV28, the J call TRBJ2-3; 11 bases are a match to TRBD2. CDR3 size: 17 residues. After removal of 5 bases from V and 2 bases from J, the junction contained 9 bases not matched to a gene. Germline V lookup: CDR1 MDHEN, CDR2 SYDVKM.

CDR3 loop: CASSQYETSGSTDTQYF. CDR3 bases: TGCGCCAGCAGCCAATACGAGACTAGCGGAAGCACAGATACGCAGTATTTT. The gene calls are TRBV4-1 and TRBJ2-3; TRBD2 aligns across 9 bases. V gave up 2 bases and J gave up 0 bases; unmatched junction bases: 6. The length of the CDR3 is 17 residues. The V gene's germline CDR1 is MGHRA and CDR2 YSYEKL.

Turning to this clone: Other DNA sequences in the same sample also yield this CDR3. The V and J genes are TRBV28 and TRBJ1-1; no firm D call. Germline values: CDR1 MDHEN, CDR2 SYDVKM. Trimming stripped 7 bases from V and 1 base from J, with 7 bases between. This CDR3 is built from 12 residues. The CDR3 reads CASMRGNTEAFF. The CDR3 DNA reads as TGTGCCAGCATGCGAGGGAACACTGAAGCTTTCTTT. The complete variable domain, with remaining parts taken from reference TRBV28 and TRBJ1-1, reads DVKVTQSSRYLVKRTGEKVFLECVQDMDHENMFWYRQDPGLGLRLIYFSYDVKMKEKGDIPEGYSVSREKKERFSLILESASTNQTSMYLCASMRGNTEAFFGQGTRLTVV.

A single count supports this clone. V gene TRBV28 combines with J gene TRBJ2-1; 8 nucleotides align to TRBD2. CDR1 is MDHEN, CDR2 SYDVKM, per germline. The V gene end was trimmed by 6 bases and the J gene end by 9 bases; junction bases not matched to a gene: 7. The CDR3 has 13 amino acids. In nucleotides, the CDR3 is TGTGCCAGCAGCACCCCGGCGGGGGGTGAGCAGTTCTTC. Translation: CASSTPAGGEQFF. Full variable domain (remainder filled in from reference TRBV28 and TRBJ2-1): DVKVTQSSRYLVKRTGEKVFLECVQDMDHENMFWYRQDPGLGLRLIYFSYDVKMKEKGDIPEGYSVSREKKERFSLILESASTNQTSMYLCASSTPAGGEQFFGPGTRLTVL.

This chain uses TRBV27 with TRBJ1-1, with 7 bases identical to TRBD1. The CDR3 contains 14 residues. Germline CDR1 and CDR2: MNHEY and SMNVEV (reference sequence). With 0 bases clipped from V and 4 bases from J, the junction kept 2 bases outside the gene matches. The CDR3 reads CASSLSGQSTEAFF. The CDR3 nucleotides are TGTGCCAGCAGTTTATCGGGACAGAGCACTGAAGCTTTCTTT.

The chain joins TRBV29-1 to TRBJ2-5, with 15 nucleotides matching TRBD2. J lost 2 bases, V lost 3 bases, and 4 bases had no gene match. Germline CDR1 and CDR2: SQVTM and ANQGSEA. The CDR3 totals 16 residues. CDR3 region: CSVDRGLAGGQETQYF. CDR3 bases: TGCAGCGTTGACCGAGGACTAGCGGGGGGGCAAGAGACCCAGTACTTC. Full variable domain (outside the CDR3, taken from reference TRBV29-1 and TRBJ2-5): SAVISQKPSRDICQRGTSLTIQCQVDSQVTMMFWYRQQPGQSLTLIATANQGSEATYESGFVIDKFPISRPNLTFSTLTVSNMSPEDSSIYLCSVDRGLAGGQETQYFGPGTRLLVL.

The V call is TRBV14, the J call TRBJ2-7; maybe TRBD1 (6 bases). The CDR3 runs 18 residues. V lost 0 bases to trimming and J lost 0 bases, with 18 bases between them. Germline CDR1 SGHDN, CDR2 FVKESK. The CDR3 nucleotides read TGTGCCAGCAGCCAAGATGACCTGGACAGTGGTAGCTCCTACGAGCAGTACTTC. Its translation is CASSQDDLDSGSSYEQYF.

V is TRBV6-1 and J is TRBJ1-5; TRBD1 matches at 7 bases. Germline V gene lookup returns CDR1 MNHNS and CDR2 SASEGT. V gave up 6 bases and J gave up 5 bases; unmatched junction bases: 10. The CDR3 runs 15 residues. CDR3 amino acids: CASSAETGYHQPQHF. The CDR3 nucleotides are TGTGCCAGCAGCGCGGAGACAGGGTACCATCAGCCCCAGCATTTT.

The rearrangement joins TRBV7-2 to TRBJ2-7, with 9 bases aligning to TRBD2. V lost 0 bases to trimming and J lost 0 bases; unmatched junction nucleotides: 3. The CDR3 length is 16 residues. In germline, CDR1 is SGHTA, CDR2 FQGNSA. The DNA of the CDR3 is TGTGCCAGCAGCTTAGCTCGCGGGAGGGCCTCCTACGAGCAGTACTTC. Translating it yields CASSLARGRASYEQYF.

This sequence joins TRBV6-1 and TRBJ2-5, with D tentatively TRBD2 (6 bases). The CDR3 has 14 amino acids. Trimming removed 7 bases from V and 9 bases from J, with 21 bases in between. Germline V gene data show CDR1 as MNHNS and CDR2 as SASEGT. The CDR3 DNA reads as TGTGCCAGCATGCCGCTGGATTGGAGGAGGGCCCAGTACTTC. Translation gives CASMPLDWRRAQYF.

The chain is built from TRBV7-2 and TRBJ1-1; D gene uncertain. The germline CDR1 and CDR2 sequences are SGHTA and FQGNSA. V lost 1 base, J lost 0 bases, and 12 bases lay in between. CDR3 length: 16 residues. The CDR3, as DNA: TGTGCCAGCAGCTTAGGAATTACAGCAGTGAACACTGAAGCTTTCTTT. It yields the protein CASSLGITAVNTEAFF.

The chain uses TRBV9 and TRBJ1-2; TRBD1 agrees at 7 bases. This CDR3 region has 15 residues. Trimming removed 3 bases from V and 6 bases from J; junction bases left unmatched: 11. Looked up from germline, CDR1 is SGDLS and CDR2 is YYNGEE. The CDR3 here is CASSEGAIPYHGYTF. CDR3 DNA: TGTGCCAGCAGCGAGGGGGCCATCCCCTACCATGGCTACACCTTC.

The chain combines TRBV4-1 with TRBJ1-1; perhaps TRBD1 as D (6 bases). The V end was cut by 1 base, the J end by 3 bases, with 12 bases between. The CDR3 consists of 15 residues. Germline V lookup: CDR1 MGHRA, CDR2 YSYEKL. In DNA, the CDR3 is TGCGCCAGCAGCCAAGTCCAGGGGAGTTACACTGAAGCTTTCTTT. Translated, it gives CASSQVQGSYTEAFF.

The rearrangement uses TRBV14 and TRBJ2-5; 9 nucleotides align to TRBD2. V was clipped by 1 base and J by 2 bases; unmatched bases: 8. CDR1 and CDR2 (germline): SGHDN, FVKESK. CDR3 length: 17 residues. In DNA form, the CDR3 reads TGTGCCAGCAGCCAAGCCCTTCTAGCGGGGCTTCAAGAGACCCAGTACTTC. Translation gives CASSQALLAGLQETQYF.

The chain recombines TRBV4-1 with TRBJ2-4, with a weak D call TRBD2 (5 bases). Per germline, CDR1 MGHRA and CDR2 YSYEKL. V lost 4 bases, J lost 3 bases, and 13 bases lay in between. The CDR3 extends over 15 amino acids. Here the CDR3 reads CASSPLEYDKNIQYF. CDR3 in DNA: TGCGCCAGCAGCCCACTAGAGTATGACAAAAACATTCAGTACTTC.

This clone was detected a few times. V is TRBV7-3 and J is TRBJ1-2; possible D gene TRBD1, 6 bases. CDR3 length: 15 residues. V lost 4 bases, J lost 3 bases, and 15 bases lay in between. Germline-derived CDR1 and CDR2 are SGHTA and FQGTGA. The CDR3 region is CASSSGQPGDYGYTF. CDR3 in DNA: TGTGCCAGCAGCTCCGGACAGCCTGGAGACTATGGCTACACCTTC.